This T cell receptor (beta chain) is drawn from a study of T cell responses to AZD1222 COVID-19 vaccine. The overall study: Combined were second doses at about 4 or about 12 weeks. Study-wide results and caveats: Donors in the cohort were predominantly white British and more often female, and clonal diversity was possibly underestimated. Two AZD1222 doses significantly raised spike-specific TCR breadth and depth over controls.

The germline V gene encodes CDR1 ENHRY and CDR2 SYGVKD. Between the trimmed V and J ends, which lost 8 bases and 1 base, there was a span of 20 bases. The CDR3 is 17 amino acids. With respect to this clone: The antigen is undetermined.

Data came from immunoSEQ multiplex PCR; TCRdb stores just in-frame clones and leaves some out. Among some 97,000 clones listed, roughly nine tenths were seen once. The rearrangement links TRBV10-3 to TRBJ2-2, with D maybe TRBD2 (6 bases). This sequence was found in an adult in good health. Here the sequenced sample was peripheral blood, taken on day 0 of AZD1222 vaccination. As DNA, the CDR3 is TGTGCCATCTCGGACTTGGAGGGGCCGGGGAACACCGGGGAGCTGTTTTTT. Its translation is CAISDLEGPGNTGELFF.